This T cell receptor (beta chain) was identified in a study of cytomegalovirus exposure and HLA in healthy donors. Findings of the study overall: A classifier reportedly called cytomegalovirus status with high sensitivity and specificity.

Germline-derived CDR1 and CDR2 are MNHNS and SASEGT. The CDR3 consists of 15 residues. Here immunoSEQ multiplex PCR was the method, and the copy in TCRdb shows in-frame clones only, minus some. Here the sample spans about 330,000 clones, 86% being singletons. Of note for this clone: Antigen specificity is unknown. The junction departs from germline at one end; a sequencing error may be responsible.

The sequenced material came from PBMCs. This TCR was recovered from a woman under 30 in good health and CMV-seronegative. The chain couples TRBV6-1 to TRBJ2-1, with TRBD1 identical over 7 bases. The CDR3 region has the DNA TGTGCCGGCAGTGTAGCGACAGGGTCCTACAATGAGCAGTTCTTC. Its translation is CAGSVATGSYNEQFF.